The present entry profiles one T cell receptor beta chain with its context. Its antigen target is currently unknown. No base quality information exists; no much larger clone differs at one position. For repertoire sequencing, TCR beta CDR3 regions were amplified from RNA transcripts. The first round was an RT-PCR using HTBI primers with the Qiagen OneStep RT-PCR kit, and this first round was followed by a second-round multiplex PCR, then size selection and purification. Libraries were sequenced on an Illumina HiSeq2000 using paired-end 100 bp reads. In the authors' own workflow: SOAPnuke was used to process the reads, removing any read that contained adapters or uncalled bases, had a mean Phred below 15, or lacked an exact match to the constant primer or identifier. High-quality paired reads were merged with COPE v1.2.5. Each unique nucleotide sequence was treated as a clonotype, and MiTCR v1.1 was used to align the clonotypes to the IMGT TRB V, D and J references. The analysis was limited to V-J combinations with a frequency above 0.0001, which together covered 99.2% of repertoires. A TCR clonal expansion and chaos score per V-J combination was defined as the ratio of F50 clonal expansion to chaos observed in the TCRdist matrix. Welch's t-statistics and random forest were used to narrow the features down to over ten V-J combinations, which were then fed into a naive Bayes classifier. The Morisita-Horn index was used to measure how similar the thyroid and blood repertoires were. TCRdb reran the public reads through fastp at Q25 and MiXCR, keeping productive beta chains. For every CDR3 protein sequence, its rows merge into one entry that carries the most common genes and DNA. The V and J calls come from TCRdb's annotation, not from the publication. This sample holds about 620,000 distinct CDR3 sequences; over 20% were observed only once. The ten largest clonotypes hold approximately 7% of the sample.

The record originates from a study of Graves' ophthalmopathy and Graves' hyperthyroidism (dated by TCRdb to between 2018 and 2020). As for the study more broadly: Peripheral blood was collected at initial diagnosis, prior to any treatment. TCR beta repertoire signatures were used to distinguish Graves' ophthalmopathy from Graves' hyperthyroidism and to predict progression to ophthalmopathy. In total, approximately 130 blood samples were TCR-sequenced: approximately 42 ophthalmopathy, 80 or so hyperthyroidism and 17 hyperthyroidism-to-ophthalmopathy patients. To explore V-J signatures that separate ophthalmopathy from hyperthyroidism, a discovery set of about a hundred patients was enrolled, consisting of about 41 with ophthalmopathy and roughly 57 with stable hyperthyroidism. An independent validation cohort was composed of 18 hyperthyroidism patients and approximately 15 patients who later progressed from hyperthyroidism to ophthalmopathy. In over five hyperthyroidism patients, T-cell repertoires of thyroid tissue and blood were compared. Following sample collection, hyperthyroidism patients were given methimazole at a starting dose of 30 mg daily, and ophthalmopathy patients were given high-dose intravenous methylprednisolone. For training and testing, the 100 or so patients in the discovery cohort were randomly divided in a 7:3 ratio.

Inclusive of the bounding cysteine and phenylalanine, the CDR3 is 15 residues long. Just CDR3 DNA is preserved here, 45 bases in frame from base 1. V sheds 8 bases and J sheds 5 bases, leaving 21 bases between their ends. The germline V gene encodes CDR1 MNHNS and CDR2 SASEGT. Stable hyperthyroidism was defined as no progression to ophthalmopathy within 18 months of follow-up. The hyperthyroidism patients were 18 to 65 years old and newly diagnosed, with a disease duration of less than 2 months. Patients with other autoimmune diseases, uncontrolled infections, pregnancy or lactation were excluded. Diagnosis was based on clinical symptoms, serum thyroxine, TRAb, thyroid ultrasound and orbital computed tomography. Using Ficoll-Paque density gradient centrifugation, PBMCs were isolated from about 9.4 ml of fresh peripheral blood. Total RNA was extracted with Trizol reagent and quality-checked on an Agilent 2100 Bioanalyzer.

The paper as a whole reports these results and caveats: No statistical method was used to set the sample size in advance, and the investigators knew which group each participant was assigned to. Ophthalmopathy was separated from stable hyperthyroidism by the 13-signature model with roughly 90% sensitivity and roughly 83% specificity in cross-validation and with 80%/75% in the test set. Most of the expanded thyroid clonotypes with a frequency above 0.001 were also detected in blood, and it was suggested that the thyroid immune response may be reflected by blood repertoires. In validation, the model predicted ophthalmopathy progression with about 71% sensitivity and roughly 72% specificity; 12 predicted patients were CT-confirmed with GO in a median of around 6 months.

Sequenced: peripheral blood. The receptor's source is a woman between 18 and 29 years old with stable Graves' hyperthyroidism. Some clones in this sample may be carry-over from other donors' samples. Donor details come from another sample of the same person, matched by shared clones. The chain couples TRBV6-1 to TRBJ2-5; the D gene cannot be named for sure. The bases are TGTGCCAGCCAACCGCTATCGGGCATTCCGGAGACCCAGTACTTC. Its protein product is CASQPLSGIPETQYF.